This TCR beta chain comes out of a study of vaccination and CD4 T cells after COVID-19. Study-level background: The post-vaccine samples came a median approximately 70 days after dose two (range 14 to 241). Cultures serving as controls received a peptide pool (CEFX or HIV-1 Nef) or no peptide.

The treatment here: roughly 10-day PBMC culture with coronavirus spike peptide pools or control peptides (ViraFEST assay). ViraFEST expanded antigen-specific T cells with peptide pools, then sequenced TCRs. The study, taken as a whole, reports: Convalescent patients displayed spike mono-reactivity in 304 of 307 vaccine-specific clones.

CDR1 LNHDA and CDR2 SQIVND come from the germline V gene (reference sequence). The CDR3 sequence is 16 residues long. Trimming removed 3 bases from V and 4 bases from J, with 13 bases in between. On this clonotype itself: Its antigen is not identified.

Sequencing of the DNA from cultured CD4+ T cells was carried out with the Oncomine TCR Beta short-read assay. TCRdb itself ran the PCR reads through MiXCR, one entry per CDR3 protein. This sample has 13,000 or so distinct CDR3 sequences, with more than 45% found just once. Sequencing input: CD4+ T cells from blood, cultured in vitro. The sequence derives from a human donor who had recovered from COVID-19. The chain has TRBV19 and TRBJ2-6; maybe TRBD2 (6 bases). The CDR3 spells CASSIQRAVGANVLTF. For the CDR3, the DNA is TGTGCCAGTAGTATCCAGCGGGCGGTCGGGGCCAACGTCCTGACTTTC.